The 9 T cell receptor beta chains below all came from one sample that was sequenced in a study of shared clonotypes between healthy human individuals. Using immunoSEQ multiplex PCR, the repertoire was profiled, and TCRdb retains in-frame clones only, with some absent. The table records about 2.2 million clones, roughly 91% of them present only once. Positive CCR7 selection of CD45RO-negative cells yielded the naive CD8 cells, and terminally differentiated effector memory CD45RA+ cells were excluded. Material: naive CD8+ T cells from PBMCs. These receptors came from a young man in good health. Some clones in this sample may be carry-over from other donors' samples.

The chain recombines TRBV9 with TRBJ2-1; D possibly uses TRBD1 or TRBD2 (6 bases each). The CDR3 runs to 15 residues. CDR1 and CDR2 (germline): SGDLS, YYNGEE. V lost 1 base and J 6 bases, leaving 14 bases between the germline ends. The CDR3 DNA is TGTGCCAGCAGCGTAAGTCTGAAGGGGGGCAATGAGCAGTTCTTC. Residues: CASSVSLKGGNEQFF.

As concerns this clone: The sample has other DNA sequences that encode this CDR3 too. The chain has TRBV19 and TRBJ2-7; 11 bases align to TRBD2. V gave up 6 bases and J gave up 3 bases; unmatched junction bases: 4. This CDR3 region has 14 residues. Germline loops: CDR1 LNHDA, CDR2 SQIVND (reference sequence). The CDR3 region is CASSFGTSGYEQYF. The DNA of the CDR3 is TGTGCCAGTAGCTTCGGGACTAGCGGCTACGAGCAGTACTTC.

V is TRBV27 and J is TRBJ2-2; unclear D gene. The CDR3 contains 14 residues. Trimming left V 3 bases short and J 2 bases short, with 7 bases between. Germline CDR1 MNHEY, CDR2 SMNVEV (reference sequence). The CDR3 loop reads CASSLLTNTGELFF. In DNA, the CDR3 is TGTGCCAGCAGTTTGTTAACTAACACCGGGGAGCTGTTTTTT.

The table lists this clone with a few counts. The chain uses TRBV30 and TRBJ1-1; no reliable D call. This CDR3 has 11 residues. The V end lost 2 bases, the J end lost 7 bases, and 8 bases lay between the germline ends. Germline CDR1 reads GTSNPN; CDR2 reads SVGIG (reference sequence). The CDR3 nucleotides are TGTGCCTGGAGTTTGACCGTTGAAGCTTTCTTT. Its translation is CAWSLTVEAFF.

The V and J genes are TRBV6-1 and TRBJ2-7, with 10 positions matching TRBD1. Germline CDR1 is MNHNS and CDR2 is SASEGT. The CDR3 loop spans 15 amino acids. The V segment lost 6 bases and the J segment 4 bases; nucleotides outside the gene matches: 9. The CDR3 bases are TGTGCCAGCAGGGAGACAGGGGGCGCAACGTACGAGCAGTACTTC. Its protein is CASRETGGATYEQYF.

Of note for this clone: Other DNA sequences from this sample encode an identical CDR3 as well. The chain recombines TRBV30 with TRBJ2-5; weak D call: TRBD1 (6 bases). The germline V gene encodes CDR1 GTSNPN and CDR2 SVGIG (reference sequence). Trimming cost V 4 bases and J 2 bases, with 11 bases left between them. The CDR3 consists of 13 residues. The CDR3 nucleotides are TGTGCCTGGACTCCGGACAGTCAAGAGACCCAGTACTTC. The encoded protein is CAWTPDSQETQYF.

The chain carries TRBV18 and TRBJ2-5; D unresolved. Trimming took 0 bases from V and 3 from J, leaving 11 bases between them. The CDR3 runs 15 residues. Germline-derived CDR1 and CDR2 are KGHSH and LQKENI. The CDR3 sequence: CASSPPADSEETQYF. CDR3 coding DNA: TGTGCCAGCTCACCACCTGCGGATTCCGAAGAGACCCAGTACTTC.

This chain connects TRBV18 to TRBJ2-1, with TRBD2 matching over 12 bases. The CDR3 consists of 17 residues. Trimming cost V 2 bases and J 5 bases; bases outside gene matches: 7. CDR1 KGHSH and CDR2 LQKENI come from the germline V gene. CDR3 DNA sequence: TGTGCCAGCTCACCAACCAGGGGACTAGCGGGTGACAATGAGCAGTTCTTC. Amino acids: CASSPTRGLAGDNEQFF.

This chain uses TRBV6-5 with TRBJ2-1, with unresolved D. The CDR3 is made up of 13 amino acids. The germline CDR1 and CDR2 sequences are MNHEY and SVGAGI. V lost 2 bases and J 9 bases, leaving 11 bases between the germline ends. CDR3 DNA: TGTGCCAGCAGTTACCGAGGTACTGGTGAGCAGTTCTTC. Amino acid sequence: CASSYRGTGEQFF.